Given below is one T cell receptor beta chain in context. Other DNA variants within this sample encode the same CDR3. The V gene's germline CDR1 is LNHNV and CDR2 YYDKDF (reference sequence). V was cut by 0 bases and J by 5 bases, with 7 bases left in between. The CDR3 has 13 amino acids. In the original processing: The authors estimated nucleated cell counts from reference gene primer amplification. Libraries were prepared by immunoSEQ multiplex PCR; TCRdb keeps only in-frame clonotypes and omits some of them. Clonal size and the V and J genes are those of that table, whereas D and trimming came from the DNA. The table shows 250,000 or so clones, with over 80% occurring only once. This sample stems from a study of blood T cell repertoires in COVID-19. Turning to the study itself: The United States, Italy and Spain supplied acute and convalescent COVID-19 samples. Nucleic acid was either cDNA or gDNA, and it came from T cells, B-cell-depleted T cells, or PBMCs.

The chain couples TRBV15 to TRBJ2-5; TRBD1 is a possible D gene (5 bases). Sequencing used peripheral blood. This TCR was recovered from a man aged 30-40 years who had recovered from COVID-19. The CDR3 reads CATSRDDSETQYF. For the CDR3, the DNA is TGTGCCACCAGCAGAGATGACAGTGAGACCCAGTACTTC.